The 4 T cell receptor beta chains below all came from one sample that was sequenced in a study of blood T cell repertoires in COVID-19. Method: immunoSEQ multiplex PCR; TCRdb's copy keeps in-frame clones and lacks some. The sample yields about 320,000 clones, roughly 90% seen once. Input material: peripheral blood. The receptor set was obtained from a woman aged 30 to 39 with COVID-19, enrolled during active disease.

For the CDR3, the DNA is TGTGCCAGCAGCTGGGGAGGGTCCTATGGCTACACCTTC. Its translation is CASSWGGSYGYTF. The J gene is TRBJ1-2, the V gene TRBV5-6; D unresolved. Germline lookup yields CDR1 SGHDT and CDR2 YYEEEE. Trimming pared 3 bases from V and 4 bases from J, leaving 10 bases between. The CDR3 sequence is 13 residues long.

The CDR3 DNA reads as TGTGCCAGCAGCTCAACTACTCGCGATGAGCAGTTCTTC. Its protein product is CASSSTTRDEQFF. The V gene is TRBV11-2, the J gene TRBJ2-1; unclear D gene. Trimming took off 4 bases at V and 8 bases at J, with 12 bases between the two ends. This CDR3 has 13 amino acids. From germline, CDR1 is SGHAT and CDR2 FQNNGV.

This clone has just one count. J is TRBJ2-7 and V is TRBV9; maybe TRBD2 (6 bases). The CDR3 is 13 residues long. The ends were cut back, 2 bases at V and 1 base at J, with 7 bases in the middle. Germline values: CDR1 SGDLS, CDR2 YYNGEE. This CDR3 is CASSVGGSYEQYF. CDR3 nucleotides: TGTGCCAGCAGCGTCGGAGGGTCCTACGAGCAGTACTTC.

The chain carries TRBV11-3 and TRBJ2-1; the D is unclear. Germline values: CDR1 SGHNT, CDR2 YENEEA. The V and J ends lost 4 bases and 6 bases respectively, with 13 bases between them. The CDR3 is made up of 14 amino acids. The CDR3, as DNA: TGTGCCAGCAGCTCCGAGAGGTCCGGCAATGAGCAGTTCTTC. This encodes CASSSERSGNEQFF.